This T cell receptor beta chain was observed in a study of cytomegalovirus exposure and HLA in healthy donors. Overall study results and limits: An analysis done earlier found most TCR beta V segments productive about 87% or about 30% of the time. Roughly even sequencing depth across donors was the assumption behind the presence/absence analyses. The authors excluded some V segments, including TRBV6-2 and TRBV6-3, as indistinguishable.

There are 15 residues in the CDR3. Germline loops: CDR1 SGHTA, CDR2 FQGNSA. Unmatched junction bases numbered 5, after V lost 2 bases and J lost 4 bases. Primers for the PCR totalled 60 Vbeta and 13 Jbeta. In the original processing: Later work found tens of millions of unique TCR beta chains, with 10 million to 14 million shared. The protocol was immunoSEQ multiplex PCR, while the TCRdb copy is restricted to in-frame clones and leaves out a portion. The D gene and trimming were derived from the DNA, and the V and J assignments and clone size from that table. The data show about 140,000 clones, approximately 84% seen once. Details on this clone: What it recognizes is unknown.

The TCR originated in a woman aged 40 to 50 in good health and CMV-seronegative. Sequencing was done on a sample of PBMCs. The genes are TRBV7-2 and TRBJ2-1, with 7 bases that match TRBD2. The CDR3 bases are TGTGCCAGCAGCTTACTAGCGGACCCTTACAATGAGCAGTTCTTC. Protein sequence: CASSLLADPYNEQFF.